This T cell receptor beta chain was profiled in a study of blood T cell repertoires in COVID-19 (dated by TCRdb to the early 2020s). In terms of the full investigation: Samples from collaborators originated in the United States, Italy and Spain and spanned both the acute and convalescent phases of COVID-19. The repertoires were made available in a free public database intended to serve as a resource for research on the immune response to SARS-CoV-2. The samples were drawn from the first 160 participants of the ongoing ImmuneRACE study and from about 1,200 subjects provided by 6 global collaborators. The material from the prospective study consisted of cDNA or gDNA derived from T cells, B-cell-depleted T cells, or PBMCs. The dataset comprised deeply sampled blood TCRbeta repertoires from subjects exposed to, actively infected with, or recovered from COVID-19. HLA class I and class II types, where available, came from metadata supplied by the sample provider rather than from assay-based typing. The sample metadata nearly always contained a de-identified subject ID, COVID-19 status, age in years and sex.

TCRbeta CDR3 regions were amplified from genomic DNA by means of the immunoSEQ Assay, a bias-controlled multiplex PCR. Per the source publication's procedure: Within the assay, amplification of reference gene primers was used to estimate how many nucleated cells each sample contained. To quantify the absolute abundance of each unique TCRbeta CDR3 rearrangement, sequence reads were collapsed and filtered. Productive Simpson clonality was computed per sample as the square root of Simpson's diversity index over productive rearrangements. TCRdb re-hosts the immuneACCESS table, in-frame sequences only. Its copies lack some clones; in the studies checked, an unresolved V gene accounts for under half of them, and the cause for the rest is not known. V and J calls and clone size are given by that table; D and trimming were obtained from the DNA. This sample gives about 240,000 clones in total; approximately 86% of them show up just once. The top ten hold 6% to 9% of the sample.

Worth noting for this clone: The antigen this receptor binds is unknown. No much larger clone exists at a distance of one base, and base qualities are not known.

Overall study results and their limits: Clinical and demographic metadata were provided uncurated, with the amount varying by source and participant.

The collaborating institutions used their own protocols to collect whole blood in K2EDTA tubes. For TCRbeta analysis, collaborators shipped samples in one of three forms: frozen whole blood, isolated PBMCs, or DNA extracted from either of those sample types. The CDR3 covers 15 residues, taking in both the cysteine and the phenylalanine. This entry keeps only the CDR3 DNA: 45 bases, framed from base 1. V sheds 4 bases and J sheds 7 bases, leaving 16 bases between their ends. Per the germline V gene (reference sequence), LGHDT is the CDR1 and YNNKEL is the CDR2. This receptor was taken from a woman aged 70-85 years with active or convalescent COVID-19. Sequencing was carried out using peripheral blood. Recombination linked TRBV3-1 (or the pseudogene TRBV3-2) to TRBJ1-4; TRBD1 is possibly the D segment (6 matching bases). The DNA sequence is TGTGCCAGCAGCCGGAACACAGGGTTGGGTGAAAAACTGTTTTTT. Its amino acids are CASSRNTGLGEKLFF.